The 11 T cell receptor beta chains in this list originate from one sample, sequenced in a study of cytotoxic CD8 clonotypes in ibrutinib-treated CLL. Only in-frame clones appear in the TCRdb table, and some are missing; sequencing was by immunoSEQ multiplex PCR. The profile shows some 70,000 clones, approximately 90% of them singletons. The source was PBMCs, collected after 12 months of ibrutinib treatment. These receptor sequences come from a human donor with chronic lymphocytic leukemia.

This chain joins TRBV7-9 and TRBJ2-7; 11 positions match TRBD1. V trimming: 5 bases; J trimming: 3 bases; junction bases outside the gene matches: 3. The CDR3 extends over 14 amino acids. The germline V gene encodes CDR1 SEHNR and CDR2 FQNEAQ (reference sequence). In DNA form, the CDR3 reads TGTGCCAGCAGCCGGGACAGGGGGTACTACGAGCAGTACTTC. Its translation is CASSRDRGYYEQYF. The variable domain in full, completed from reference TRBV7-9 and TRBJ2-7, reads DTGVSQNPRHKITKRGQNVTFRCDPISEHNRLYWYRQTLGQGPEFLTYFQNEAQLEKSRLLSDRFSAERPKGSFSTLEIQRTEQGDSAMYLCASSRDRGYYEQYFGPGTRLTVT.

The chain carries TRBV30 and TRBJ2-5; D is unresolved. Germline V gives CDR1 GTSNPN, CDR2 SVGIG (reference sequence). Trimming pared 1 base from V and 1 base from J, leaving 10 bases between. The CDR3 length is 14 residues. The CDR3 is CAWSGRGSQETQYF. The CDR3 bases are TGTGCCTGGAGTGGTCGCGGCTCCCAAGAGACCCAGTACTTC.

This rearrangement joins TRBV10-3 to TRBJ2-1; D is uncertain. CDR3 size: 11 residues. CDR1 and CDR2 from the germline V gene are ENHRY and SYGVKD. V was clipped by 5 bases and J by 8 bases, with 7 bases between them. As DNA, the CDR3 is TGTGCCATCAGTTCTGCCGATGAGCAGTTCTTC. This gives the protein CAISSADEQFF.

The chain has TRBV6-5 and TRBJ2-7, with D uncertain. This CDR3 region has 12 residues. Germline V gives CDR1 MNHEY, CDR2 SVGAGI. V was shortened by 0 bases and J by 1 base, with 1 base between the two germline ends. CDR3 sequence reads: CASSYSSYEQYF. DNA of the CDR3: TGTGCCAGCAGTTACTCATCCTACGAGCAGTACTTC.

This rearrangement joins TRBV19 to TRBJ1-4, with 8 bases identical to TRBD1. With 6 bases clipped from V and 4 bases from J, the junction kept 7 bases outside the gene matches. Germline CDR1 LNHDA, CDR2 SQIVND (reference sequence). This CDR3 region has 15 residues. The CDR3 coding sequence is TGTGCCAGTAGAAGGACGACAGGGGTTAATGAAAAACTGTTTTTT. Translated: CASRRTTGVNEKLFF.

The rearrangement joins TRBV5-8 to TRBJ1-5; no definite D call. CDR1 is SGHTS and CDR2 is YDEGEE in the germline V gene. Trimming took 1 base from V and 4 from J, leaving 9 bases between them. The CDR3 runs to 14 residues. DNA for the CDR3: TGTGCCAGCAGCTTGAACTTTAGGAATCAGCCCCAGCATTTT. It is translated as CASSLNFRNQPQHF.

CDR3 in amino acids: CAASNWGQAYGYTF. CDR3 nucleotides: TGTGCCGCCAGCAACTGGGGACAGGCGTATGGCTACACCTTC. V usage is TRBV6-1 and J usage is TRBJ1-2; TRBD1 agrees at 8 bases. Germline CDR1 reads MNHNS; CDR2 reads SASEGT. The V segment lost 11 bases and the J segment 5 bases; nucleotides outside the gene matches: 13. CDR3 length equals 14 residues.

This clone appeared a few times. The CDR3 DNA sequence: TGCGCCAGCAGCCGAGCGGGACCATACGAGCAGTACTTC. Translation gives CASSRAGPYEQYF. The chain employs TRBV4-1 and TRBJ2-7; 7 nucleotides match TRBD2. The V gene's germline CDR1 is MGHRA and CDR2 YSYEKL. The junction had 4 bases not matched to a gene; V was cut back by 4 bases and J by 4 bases. CDR3 length: 13 residues.

This clone was seen a single time. V is TRBV19 and J is TRBJ2-7; 8 bases are shared with TRBD2. The CDR3 contains 14 residues. With V trimmed by 4 bases and J by 2 bases, 4 bases remained unmatched. The germline V gene encodes CDR1 LNHDA and CDR2 SQIVND (reference sequence). CDR3 sequence reads: CASSTRGRTYEQYF. The CDR3 DNA sequence: TGTGCCAGTAGTACCCGCGGGAGGACCTACGAGCAGTACTTC.

This chain links TRBV5-1 with TRBJ2-3; D is unclear. Trimming took 4 bases from V and 6 from J, leaving 15 bases between them. CDR1 and CDR2 (germline): SGHRS, YFSETQ. The CDR3 has 14 residues. CDR3 loop: CASSPEPGRDTQYF. CDR3 in DNA: TGCGCCAGCAGCCCGGAGCCCGGGCGGGATACGCAGTATTTT.

The chain joins TRBV19 to TRBJ2-2, with D possibly being TRBD2 (6 bases). CDR3 length equals 18 residues. V lost 5 bases, J lost 0 bases, and 19 bases lay in between. Germline lookup yields CDR1 LNHDA and CDR2 SQIVND (reference sequence). The CDR3 reads CASSSYGADYANTGELFF. CDR3 DNA: TGTGCCAGTAGTTCCTATGGGGCGGACTACGCGAACACCGGGGAGCTGTTTTTT.